This is a list of T cell receptor beta chains from one sample in a study of response to subunit inactivated influenza vaccine. TCRdb called the RT-PCR reads again in MiXCR, with one record for every CDR3 protein. The table has 450,000 to 550,000 distinct CDR3 sequences, 25% seen once. The sequenced sample was CD4+ T cells sorted from PBMCs, obtained roughly 5 days after vaccination. All receptors derive from a man in his fifties who received an inactivated influenza vaccine. Each CDR3 is given with its conserved first and last residue. The order of the fields is D gene, clone size, V gene, J gene, CDR3 length, CDR3 protein, CDR3 DNA. D genes are given only for firm matches. Clone size is stated in some rows and not others, as once, few, many or a class when expanded.

d_gene: TRBD1; abundance: .; v_gene: TRBV7-2; j_gene: TRBJ2-1; len: 13; CDR3aa: CASSLGIGTEVFF; CDR3nt: TGTGCCAGCAGCTTAGGAATAGGGACAGAGGTGTTCTTC
d_gene: .; abundance: .; v_gene: TRBV7-3; j_gene: TRBJ2-1; len: 12; CDR3aa: CASSPDRDEQFF; CDR3nt: TGTGCCAGCAGCCCCGATCGGGATGAGCAGTTCTTC
d_gene: .; abundance: .; v_gene: TRBV6-5; j_gene: TRBJ2-7; len: 17; CDR3aa: CASSYSVLSGAPYEQYF; CDR3nt: TGTGCCAGCAGTTACTCGGTCCTTAGCGGAGCCCCCTACGAGCAGTACTTC
d_gene: .; abundance: .; v_gene: TRBV7-8; j_gene: TRBJ2-1; len: 14; CDR3aa: CASSLAGQTNEQFF; CDR3nt: TGTGCCAGCAGCTTAGCGGGCCAGACCAATGAGCAGTTCTTC
d_gene: .; abundance: .; v_gene: TRBV7-2; j_gene: TRBJ2-2; len: 15; CDR3aa: CASSSRAGFTGELFF; CDR3nt: TGTGCCAGCAGCTCACGGGCGGGATTCACCGGGGAGCTGTTTTTT
d_gene: TRBD2; abundance: .; v_gene: TRBV20-1; j_gene: TRBJ2-3; len: 15; CDR3aa: CSALGLAGGPDTQYF; CDR3nt: TGCAGTGCTCTGGGACTAGCGGGAGGGCCGGATACGCAGTATTTT
d_gene: .; abundance: .; v_gene: TRBV28; j_gene: TRBJ2-5; len: 15; CDR3aa: CASSFGWKRQETQYF; CDR3nt: TGTGCCAGCAGTTTCGGCTGGAAGCGCCAAGAGACCCAGTACTTC
d_gene: .; abundance: once; v_gene: TRBV28; j_gene: TRBJ2-6; len: 17; CDR3aa: CASTPVEGLAGANVLTF; CDR3nt: TGTGCCAGCACCCCCGTAGAGGGTTTGGCTGGGGCCAACGTCCTGACTTTC
d_gene: .; abundance: .; v_gene: TRBV7-2; j_gene: TRBJ2-7; len: 15; CDR3aa: CASSVREGDLYEQYF; CDR3nt: TGTGCCAGCAGCGTTCGTGAGGGTGACCTCTACGAGCAGTACTTC
d_gene: TRBD1; abundance: many; v_gene: TRBV12-3/TRBV12-4; j_gene: TRBJ1-1; len: 13; CDR3aa: CASRTGANTEAFF; CDR3nt: TGTGCCAGCAGGACAGGGGCGAACACTGAAGCTTTCTTT
d_gene: .; abundance: few; v_gene: TRBV6-2/TRBV6-3; j_gene: TRBJ2-3; len: 18; CDR3aa: CASSYLLPRRPAADTQYF; CDR3nt: TGTGCCAGCAGTTACTTGCTGCCCCGGAGACCAGCCGCAGATACGCAGTATTTT
d_gene: TRBD2; abundance: .; v_gene: TRBV7-2; j_gene: TRBJ2-4; len: 15; CDR3aa: CASSLAGLAGDIQYF; CDR3nt: TGTGCCAGCAGCTTAGCGGGACTAGCGGGAGACATTCAGTACTTC
d_gene: .; abundance: .; v_gene: TRBV18; j_gene: TRBJ2-6; len: 15; CDR3aa: CASSPRQAGANVLTF; CDR3nt: TGTGCCAGCTCACCCAGGCAGGCTGGGGCCAACGTCCTGACTTTC
d_gene: .; abundance: many; v_gene: TRBV7-8; j_gene: TRBJ1-2; len: 14; CDR3aa: CASSLVKGGYGYTF; CDR3nt: TGTGCCAGCAGCTTAGTAAAAGGAGGCTATGGCTACACCTTC
d_gene: TRBD1; abundance: .; v_gene: TRBV5-1; j_gene: TRBJ2-7; len: 15; CDR3aa: CASTPGQGPLYEQYF; CDR3nt: TGCGCCAGCACACCCGGACAGGGTCCCCTCTACGAGCAGTACTTC
d_gene: .; abundance: few; v_gene: TRBV6-2/TRBV6-3; j_gene: TRBJ2-2; len: 17; CDR3aa: CASSYPPGAVVTGELFF; CDR3nt: TGTGCCAGCAGTTACCCGCCGGGAGCGGTGGTTACCGGGGAGCTGTTTTTT
d_gene: TRBD2; abundance: .; v_gene: TRBV12-3/TRBV12-4; j_gene: TRBJ2-1; len: 15; CDR3aa: CASTPQRGGQNEQFF; CDR3nt: TGTGCCAGCACCCCCCAGCGGGGGGGCCAAAATGAGCAGTTCTTC
d_gene: .; abundance: few; v_gene: TRBV15; j_gene: TRBJ1-1; len: 15; CDR3aa: CATSRGQALNTEAFF; CDR3nt: TGTGCCACCAGCAGAGGACAGGCTCTGAACACTGAAGCTTTCTTT